This TCR beta chain emerged from a study of T cells in Graves' hyperthyroidism and ophthalmopathy. Study-level results: The blood repertoire included most of the expanded thyroid clonotypes above 0.001.

There are many counts of this clonotype. Its antigen is as yet unknown. The ends were cut back, 5 bases at V and 7 bases at J, with 17 bases in the middle. This CDR3 spans 13 amino acids. Germline loops: CDR1 DFQATT, CDR2 SNEGSKA (reference sequence). TCR beta CDR3 regions were amplified from RNA transcripts. HTBI primers were employed in a first-round RT-PCR of the TCR CDR3. Each CDR3 protein gets one entry after TCRdb re-called the multiplex PCR reads with MiXCR. The sample has about 600,000 distinct CDR3 sequences, about 14% seen once; the top ten hold 6.5% to 9%. This chain joins TRBV20-1 and TRBJ1-2, with TRBD1 as a possible D gene (6 bases). The clonotype was recovered from a young woman with Graves' ophthalmopathy. The sequenced sample consisted of blood. CDR3 residues: CSAATGRRGGYTF. The DNA for the CDR3 is TGCAGTGCTGCCACAGGGAGACGTGGTGGCTACACCTTC.